A single sample is the source of the 19 T cell receptor beta chains below, sequenced in a study of T cells in localized non-small cell lung cancer. Profiled with immunoSEQ multiplex PCR; TCRdb holds only in-frame clones, not every one. The sample carries about 1,900 clones, approximately 24% recorded once. The specimen was normal lung tissue next to the tumor, collected before any cancer treatment. The source of these receptors is a woman aged 40-75 years with stage I lung adenocarcinoma.

V gene TRBV6-8 combines with J gene TRBJ1-5, with 7 bases matching TRBD1. Germline V lookup: CDR1 MNHGY, CDR2 SAAAGT. V gave up 5 bases and J gave up 0 bases; unmatched junction bases: 4. This CDR3 comprises 15 residues. CDR3 region: CASSVGQFSNQPQHF. DNA of the CDR3: TGTGCCAGCAGTGTGGGACAGTTTAGCAATCAGCCCCAGCATTTT.

In its sample, this clone ranks as medium-sized. V is TRBV11-3 and J is TRBJ1-1; 10 bases map to TRBD1. After removal of 5 bases from V and 2 bases from J, the junction contained 8 bases not matched to a gene. Germline-derived CDR1 and CDR2 are SGHNT and YENEEA. The CDR3 is made up of 16 amino acids. This CDR3 reads CASSGGTGDGNTEAFF. The CDR3 DNA is TGTGCCAGCAGCGGTGGGACAGGGGACGGTAACACTGAAGCTTTCTTT. Full variable domain (outside the CDR3, taken from reference TRBV11-3 and TRBJ1-1): EAGVVQSPRYKIIEKKQPVAFWCNPISGHNTLYWYLQNLGQGPELLIRYENEEAVDDSQLPKDRFSAERLKGVDSTLKIQPAELGDSAVYLCASSGGTGDGNTEAFFGQGTRLTVV.

The chain couples TRBV19 to TRBJ2-6; D gene uncertain. Trimming took off 5 bases at V and 4 bases at J, with 6 bases between the two ends. There are 13 residues in the CDR3. Germline CDR1 and CDR2: LNHDA and SQIVND (reference sequence). This CDR3 reads CASSPGGANVLTF. The CDR3 bases are TGTGCCAGTAGTCCCGGGGGGGCCAACGTCCTGACTTTC. Complete variable domain (other parts from reference TRBV19 and TRBJ2-6): DGGITQSPKYLFRKEGQNVTLSCEQNLNHDAMYWYRQDPGQGLRLIYYSQIVNDFQKGDIAEGYSVSREKKESFPLTVTSAQKNPTAFYLCASSPGGANVLTFGAGSRLTVL.

By share, this clone counts as medium-sized (0.01 to 0.1%). The rearrangement joins TRBV4-1 to TRBJ2-1; 9 bases are a match to TRBD2. Germline CDR1 MGHRA, CDR2 YSYEKL. This CDR3 is built from 16 residues. Trimming removed 0 bases from V and 5 bases from J; junction bases left unmatched: 5. The CDR3 reads CASSQDLTSGNNEQFF. The CDR3, as DNA: TGCGCCAGCAGCCAAGACCTGACTAGCGGTAACAATGAGCAGTTCTTC.

The chain couples TRBV28 to TRBJ1-4; D is possibly TRBD1 (6 bases). The CDR3 is made up of 15 amino acids. Trimming removed 4 bases from V and 4 bases from J, with 13 bases in between. The germline V gene has CDR1 MDHEN and CDR2 SYDVKM. The CDR3 region has the DNA TGTGCCAGCAGTTCCCGGACAGCTCGTAATGAAAAACTGTTTTTT. Encoded protein: CASSSRTARNEKLFF.

This chain uses TRBV27 with TRBJ2-1, with 15 bases that match TRBD2. CDR1 and CDR2 (germline): MNHEY, SMNVEV (reference sequence). The CDR3 is 16 amino acids. V gave up 2 bases and J gave up 7 bases; unmatched junction bases: 3. CDR3 region: CASSLGTSGGYNEQFF. The CDR3 region has the DNA TGTGCCAGCAGTTTAGGGACTAGCGGGGGGTATAATGAGCAGTTCTTC.

V and J are TRBV23-1 and TRBJ1-3, with D tentatively TRBD1 (6 bases). TRBV23-1 is designated an ORF whose function remains uncertain. V dropped 6 bases and J dropped 1 base, with 16 bases sitting between them. The CDR3 is 16 residues long. The CDR3 coding sequence is TGCGCCAGCAGCCGGGGGGCAGGGTCTTCTGGAAACACCATATATTTT. Translation gives CASSRGAGSSGNTIYF.

The chain employs TRBV4-1 and TRBJ1-5, with TRBD1 identical over 8 bases. Germline loops: CDR1 MGHRA, CDR2 YSYEKL. The CDR3 is 16 residues long. Trimming removed 1 base from V and 6 bases from J; junction bases left unmatched: 8. The CDR3 bases are TGCGCCAGCAGCCAAGCATACCAGGGGGCGAGTCAGCCCCAGCATTTT. Translation gives CASSQAYQGASQPQHF.

This chain joins TRBV9 and TRBJ1-4; 7 bases map to TRBD1. V dropped 7 bases and J dropped 8; count of bases not matched to a gene: 17. Germline V gives CDR1 SGDLS, CDR2 YYNGEE. The CDR3 contains 16 residues. The CDR3 nucleotides read TGTGCCAGCTGCCCACTATTCGACAGGGTCGGGGAAAAACTGTTTTTT. Translation: CASCPLFDRVGEKLFF.

The CDR3 loop reads CASNRAGTVAEAFF. The CDR3 nucleotides read TGTGCCAGCAATCGTGCTGGGACAGTGGCTGAAGCTTTCTTT. V gene TRBV6-8 combines with J gene TRBJ1-1; 7 bases are a match to TRBD1. The ends lost 7 bases at V and 6 bases at J; junction bases unmatched: 11. From germline, CDR1 is MNHGY and CDR2 SAAAGT. This CDR3 is 14 amino acids long.

This clone was seen only a few times. J is TRBJ1-1 and V is TRBV28, with D possibly being TRBD1 (6 bases). Germline V CDR1 and CDR2: MDHEN, SYDVKM. V was cut by 5 bases and J by 1 base, with 17 bases left in between. This CDR3 contains 16 residues. CDR3 residues: CASSPPGGRGNTEAFF. DNA for the CDR3: TGTGCCAGCAGTCCCCCCGGGGGCAGGGGGAACACTGAAGCTTTCTTT.

This clone has more than one count but fewer than ten. The rearrangement joins TRBV11-3 to TRBJ1-1, with 12 bases aligning to TRBD1. Losses at the gene ends were 6 bases for V and 4 bases for J; bases not matched to a gene: 6. The CDR3 totals 15 residues. Germline V gene lookup returns CDR1 SGHNT and CDR2 YENEEA. The DNA of the CDR3 is TGTGCCAGCAGGGGGACAGGGGGCCGGCTCACTGAAGCTTTCTTT. This translates into CASRGTGGRLTEAFF.

This clone rates as medium-sized. The genes are TRBV9 and TRBJ2-1, with 9 bases that match TRBD2. The CDR3 runs 14 residues. The junction had 8 bases not matched to a gene; V was cut back by 6 bases and J by 7 bases. Germline CDR1 and CDR2: SGDLS and YYNGEE. The CDR3 loop reads CASTGTSMANEQFF. The CDR3 DNA reads TGTGCCAGCACCGGGACTAGCATGGCAAATGAGCAGTTCTTC.

A few counts support this clone. The chain combines TRBV14 with TRBJ1-1; 12 bases map to TRBD1. Germline loops: CDR1 SGHDN, CDR2 FVKESK. Trimming at V came to 5 bases and at J to 10 bases, leaving 8 bases not matched to a gene. This CDR3 is 14 amino acids long. The CDR3 DNA is TGTGCCAGCAGCTCGGGACAGGGGGCCATAGGAGCTTTCTTT. Protein product: CASSSGQGAIGAFF.

This clone was counted a few times. The chain carries TRBV12-5 and TRBJ2-7; 8 bases match TRBD2. Germline assignment: CDR1 LGHNT and CDR2 FRNRAP. Unmatched junction bases numbered 13, after V lost 6 bases and J lost 9 bases. The CDR3 runs to 14 residues. CDR3 amino acids: CASGVAGRPYVQYF. The CDR3 DNA sequence: TGTGCTAGTGGGGTAGCGGGACGGCCCTATGTGCAGTACTTC.

This chain joins TRBV5-1 and TRBJ2-1; TRBD1 matches 8 bases. The trim removed 4 bases at V and 4 bases at J, leaving 7 bases unmatched. This CDR3 spans 15 amino acids. Per germline, CDR1 SGHRS and CDR2 YFSETQ. This CDR3 reads CASSPGQGEYNEQFF. CDR3 DNA sequence: TGCGCCAGCAGCCCTGGACAGGGAGAATACAATGAGCAGTTCTTC.

This clone has a handful of counts. The chain employs TRBV19 and TRBJ1-4; D unclear. The germline V gene encodes CDR1 LNHDA and CDR2 SQIVND (reference sequence). Trimming removed 6 bases from V and 0 bases from J, with 8 bases in between. The CDR3 consists of 14 residues. CDR3 sequence: CASREAATNEKLFF. The CDR3 DNA reads TGTGCCAGTAGAGAAGCCGCAACTAATGAAAAACTGTTTTTT.

V is TRBV23-1 and J is TRBJ2-7; D is perhaps TRBD1 (5 bases). TRBV23-1 is an ORF for which the function is uncertain. The V gene lost 2 bases and the J gene lost 5 bases, with 16 bases spanning the gap. The CDR3 consists of 15 residues. The CDR3 region has the DNA TGCGCCAGCAGTCAAATTGAAGGGGTTCCCAACGAGCAGTACTTC. Protein product: CASSQIEGVPNEQYF.

The chain carries TRBV19 and TRBJ2-3; weak D call: TRBD2 (6 bases). This CDR3 is built from 16 residues. V was cut by 9 bases and J by 2 bases, with 21 bases left in between. Germline assignment: CDR1 LNHDA and CDR2 SQIVND (reference sequence). The CDR3 sequence is CASRRTARGDTDTQYF. In DNA form, the CDR3 reads TGTGCCAGCAGAAGGACGGCGCGGGGAGACACAGATACGCAGTATTTT.